This entry lists 20 T cell receptor beta chains sequenced from one sample in a study of blood T cell repertoires in COVID-19. This table comes from immunoSEQ multiplex PCR, and its TCRdb copy is limited to in-frame clones, with some not included. The sample records just over 250,000 clones, around 90% being singletons. The sequenced sample consisted of peripheral blood. These receptors all stem from a person aged 18 to 29 with COVID-19, enrolled during active disease.

The chain joins TRBV28 to TRBJ1-6; D is possibly TRBD1 (6 bases). This CDR3 region has 15 residues. The germline gives CDR1 MDHEN, CDR2 SYDVKM. V lost 2 bases, J lost 6 bases, and 11 bases lay in between. The CDR3 DNA reads TGTGCCAGCAGTTTAGAACAGGGCCTTAATTCACCCCTCCACTTT. This gives the protein CASSLEQGLNSPLHF.

The V and J genes are TRBV7-2 and TRBJ2-1; 10 bases align to TRBD2. Trimming removed 5 bases from V and 5 bases from J; junction bases left unmatched: 3. This CDR3 is 14 amino acids long. Looked up from germline, CDR1 is SGHTA and CDR2 is FQGNSA. In DNA, the CDR3 is TGTGCCAGCAGCCGGGGACTAGCGAACAATGAGCAGTTCTTC. This encodes CASSRGLANNEQFF.

The genes are TRBV5-5 and TRBJ2-7; 10 nucleotides agree with TRBD2. Unmatched junction bases numbered 6, after V lost 4 bases and J lost 2 bases. In germline, CDR1 is SGHKS, CDR2 YYEKEE (reference sequence). The CDR3 is 15 residues long. The CDR3 sequence: CASSATSGATYEQYF. CDR3 bases: TGTGCCAGCAGCGCCACTAGCGGGGCTACCTACGAGCAGTACTTC.

J is TRBJ2-3 and V is TRBV2; 9 bases map to TRBD1. The germline gives CDR1 SNHLY, CDR2 FYNNEI. The CDR3 consists of 16 residues. Trimming at V came to 3 bases and at J to 4 bases, leaving 8 bases not matched to a gene. The CDR3: CASSDPGQGGPDTQYF. The CDR3 DNA sequence: TGTGCCAGCAGTGACCCGGGACAGGGCGGGCCAGATACGCAGTATTTT.

The rearrangement links TRBV11-3 to TRBJ2-1; 9 positions match TRBD2. CDR1 is SGHNT, CDR2 YENEEA, per germline. The junction had 13 bases not matched to a gene; V was cut back by 4 bases and J by 6 bases. This CDR3 has 17 amino acids. The chain's CDR3 is CASSSHPAGGPSNEQFF. DNA of the CDR3: TGTGCCAGCAGCTCACACCCTGCGGGAGGGCCCTCCAATGAGCAGTTCTTC.

The chain combines TRBV2 with TRBJ2-1; TRBD2 matches 8 bases. CDR3 length equals 14 residues. CDR1 and CDR2 from the germline V gene are SNHLY and FYNNEI. The V and J ends lost 4 bases and 7 bases, in that order; junction bases with no gene match: 6. CDR3 nucleotide sequence: TGTGCCAGCAGTGCGCTAGCGGGTAGGAATGAGCAGTTCTTC. Translating it yields CASSALAGRNEQFF.

J is TRBJ2-7 and V is TRBV29-1; 12 bases align to TRBD2. CDR3 length: 16 amino acids. J was trimmed by 4 bases and V by 2 bases; bases with no gene match: 9. The germline CDR1 and CDR2 sequences are SQVTM and ANQGSEA. The CDR3: CSVEYPRTSGKYEQYF. The DNA of the CDR3 is TGCAGCGTTGAATACCCTCGGACTAGCGGGAAATACGAGCAGTACTTC.

This chain connects TRBV7-9 to TRBJ2-7; TRBD1 matches 7 bases. The ends lost 4 bases at V and 4 bases at J; junction bases unmatched: 4. Germline values: CDR1 SEHNR, CDR2 FQNEAQ (reference sequence). This CDR3 is 13 amino acids long. The CDR3 sequence is CASSSGQRYEQYF. CDR3 nucleotides: TGTGCCAGCAGCTCGGGACAGCGATACGAGCAGTACTTC.

The rearrangement links TRBV28 to TRBJ2-7; D might be TRBD2 (7 bases). Germline CDR1 is MDHEN and CDR2 is SYDVKM. This CDR3 has 12 residues. Trimming shortened V by 10 bases and J by 2 bases, and 12 bases separated the two germline ends. Here the CDR3 reads CAIRGAPYEQYF. In DNA, the CDR3 is TGTGCCATCCGGGGGGCCCCCTACGAGCAGTACTTC.

This sequence joins TRBV10-3 and TRBJ1-5; 7 nucleotides line up with TRBD1. The germline CDR1 and CDR2 sequences are ENHRY and SYGVKD. The CDR3 is 14 residues long. V shed 6 bases, J shed 3 bases, and the junction held 5 bases outside the gene matches. The DNA of the CDR3 is TGTGCCATCAGCAGAACAGGGGACAATCAGCCCCAGCATTTT. Translating gives CAISRTGDNQPQHF.

The V call is TRBV7-9, the J call TRBJ2-7; D is unclear. With 4 bases removed from V and 6 bases from J, the gap between germline ends came to 7 bases. Per germline, CDR1 SEHNR and CDR2 FQNEAQ (reference sequence). This CDR3 has 11 residues. The chain's CDR3 is CASSSLGEQYF. CDR3 sequence (DNA): TGTGCCAGCAGCTCCCTCGGCGAGCAGTACTTC.

The rearrangement joins TRBV28 to TRBJ1-1; D is unresolved. From germline, CDR1 is MDHEN and CDR2 SYDVKM. With 3 bases removed from V and 0 bases from J, the gap between germline ends came to 11 bases. This CDR3 region has 15 residues. The CDR3 region is CASSFLFGVNTEAFF. CDR3 DNA sequence: TGTGCCAGCAGTTTCCTCTTCGGGGTGAACACTGAAGCTTTCTTT.

The chain employs TRBV24-1 and TRBJ2-1; 7 bases fit TRBD2. The V gene end was trimmed by 4 bases and the J gene end by 9 bases; junction bases not matched to a gene: 5. The V gene's germline CDR1 is KGHDR and CDR2 SFDVKD. The CDR3 length is 13 residues. The CDR3 loop is CATSERLAGEQFF. DNA of the CDR3: TGTGCCACCAGTGAGAGACTAGCAGGTGAGCAGTTCTTC.

The chain's CDR3 is CASSLEGRQGGYTF. Here the CDR3 DNA reads TGCGCCAGCAGCTTGGAGGGTCGGCAGGGTGGCTACACCTTC. The chain couples TRBV5-1 to TRBJ1-2; the D gene is possibly TRBD1 (5 bases). This CDR3 is 14 amino acids long. The V end was cut by 0 bases, the J end by 7 bases, with 13 bases between. In germline, CDR1 is SGHRS, CDR2 YFSETQ.

The V gene is TRBV7-2, the J gene TRBJ2-5; TRBD1 agrees at 8 bases. CDR1 and CDR2 from the germline V gene are SGHTA and FQGNSA. Unmatched junction bases numbered 0, after V lost 1 base and J lost 5 bases. The length of the CDR3 is 13 residues. In DNA, the CDR3 is TGTGCCAGCAGCTTAGGGACAGGGGAGACCCAGTACTTC. Translated: CASSLGTGETQYF.

The chain has TRBV7-9 and TRBJ2-1; 8 nucleotides agree with TRBD2. The CDR3 is 14 amino acids. Germline values: CDR1 SEHNR, CDR2 FQNEAQ (reference sequence). J lost 0 bases, V lost 10 bases, and 5 bases had no gene match. CDR3 coding DNA: TGTGCCACCCAGCGGGAGAGCTCCTACAATGAGCAGTTCTTC. This encodes CATQRESSYNEQFF.

The V gene is TRBV6-1, the J gene TRBJ1-5; D perhaps matches TRBD1 (5 bases). Germline V gene sequence: CDR1 MNHNS, CDR2 SASEGT. The CDR3 totals 15 residues. Deletions cut 3 bases from V and 4 bases from J, with 13 bases between. The CDR3 DNA is TGTGCCAGCAGTGAGGGACTGTTGGTTAATCAGCCCCAGCATTTT. Residues: CASSEGLLVNQPQHF.

Only one count was recorded for this clone. Other DNA sequences in the same sample also yield this CDR3. The chain carries TRBV27 and TRBJ1-5, with D perhaps TRBD1 (6 bases). This CDR3 has 13 amino acids. Trimming pared 2 bases from V and 7 bases from J, leaving 9 bases between. Germline V lookup: CDR1 MNHEY, CDR2 SMNVEV (reference sequence). CDR3 protein: CASSLGGYQPQHF. The CDR3 nucleotides are TGTGCCAGCAGTTTAGGGGGCTACCAGCCCCAGCATTTT.

CDR3 region: CASSIGLLAGNNEQFF. In DNA form, the CDR3 reads TGTGCCAGTAGTATAGGGTTACTAGCGGGCAACAATGAGCAGTTCTTC. This chain connects TRBV19 to TRBJ2-1; 9 bases are shared with TRBD2. Trimming removed 1 base from V and 5 bases from J; junction bases left unmatched: 6. The germline CDR1 and CDR2 sequences are LNHDA and SQIVND (reference sequence). The CDR3 has 16 amino acids.

This clone was seen many times. This rearrangement joins TRBV5-1 to TRBJ1-4; D is unclear. This CDR3 is built from 14 residues. Germline V gives CDR1 SGHRS, CDR2 YFSETQ. Deletions cut 5 bases from V and 9 bases from J, with 17 bases between. DNA for the CDR3: TGCGCCAGCAGTAGAGAATATTCCGTGAAAAAACTGTTTTTT. It specifies CASSREYSVKKLFF.